This TCR beta chain was recovered during a study of T-cell reconstitution after alpha-beta-depleted transplantation in children (TCRdb year 2016). Context from the whole study: T-cell immune reconstitution after TCRalphabeta/CD19-depleted allogeneic hematopoietic cell transplantation in children was quantitatively tracked in the study by means of TCR repertoire profiling.

Library preparation used PCR. Sequencing used an Illumina HiSeq 2500. To normalize quantification of the TCRbeta repertoire, the TCR libraries were built with molecular barcoding that relied on unique molecular identifiers. TCRdb reprocessed the public reads (quality trimming at Q25 with fastp, clone calling with MiXCR) and kept in-frame beta chains. Records with the same CDR3 protein are collapsed into one entry carrying the most frequent genes and DNA. The sample contains 300,000 to 350,000 distinct CDR3 sequences, roughly 21% of them found a single time. Roughly 11% of the sample lies in the top ten. Broader findings and caveats from the paper: Over subsequent months, a decline in hyperexpanded clone frequencies was noted, and after one year, T-cell counts and TCRbeta diversity were mostly ascribed to newly produced T cells. About two months after transplant, the apparently early recovery of alphabetaT-cell counts reportedly depended on just several hundred clones that had expanded rapidly and came from non-depleted graft cells. In some patients, the high TCRbeta diversity seen at day 60 was put down to recipient T cells and intrathymic progenitors that had survived conditioning.

Turning to this clonotype: There is no known antigen for this receptor. Per-base quality was not reported, and no clone a single base away is much larger than it.

The treatment or condition label for this specimen denotes: allogeneic hematopoietic cell transplantation with graft depleted of TCRalphabeta T cells and CD19 B cells. Transplant recipients were children who received TCRalphabeta/CD19-depleted allogeneic hematopoietic cell grafts. V and J lose 0 bases and 10 bases, and a span of 4 bases separates them. The CDR3 starts with the cysteine, ends with the phenylalanine, and has 11 residues. CDR3 DNA only is kept here, 33 bases in frame from base 1. CDR1 MGHDK and CDR2 SYGVNS were looked up in the germline V gene. The origin of this receptor is a male patient younger than 18 who had a stem cell transplant for acute lymphoblastic leukemia, so the T cells may come from the graft donor. Recombination connected TRBV25-1 to TRBJ2-1, with no confident D gene call. Specimen: PBMCs, mostly from graft donor cells, collected 180 days after TCRalphabeta/CD19-depleted stem cell transplant. CDR3 protein: CASSEYREQFF. In nucleotide form, the sequence is TGTGCCAGCAGTGAATACCGAGAGCAGTTCTTC.